This TCR beta chain appears in the sequencing data of a study of vaccination and CD4 T cells after COVID-19. At the level of the study: Subjects got two shots of BNT162b2 or mRNA-1273 vaccine. Blood was drawn a median around 70 days post second dose, range 14 to 241. In the control cultures, a CEFX pool, an HIV-1 Nef pool, or no peptide was supplied.

This clonotype was seen a handful of times. Antigen specificity is unknown. Sample treatment: approximately nine-day PBMC culture with coronavirus spike peptide pools or control peptides (ViraFEST assay). With the Oncomine TCR Beta short-read assay, DNA from cultured CD4+ T cells was sequenced. Via MiXCR, TCRdb re-called the PCR reads, giving one row per CDR3 protein. Altogether 17,000 or so distinct CDR3 sequences are present, about 40% being singletons, with the ten largest covering roughly 12%. Study findings and constraints: Median numbers of SARS-CoV-2-reactive clonotypes increased from roughly 19 to 38 (not a significant change).

The CDR3 consists of 15 residues. CDR1 LNHDA and CDR2 SQIVND come from the germline V gene (reference sequence). V was pared by 4 bases and J by 4 bases, with 8 bases of the junction left unmatched. The V gene is TRBV19, the J gene TRBJ2-7; TRBD2 matches 9 bases. The clonotype originates from a human donor who had recovered from COVID-19. Sequenced input: CD4+ T cells from blood, cultured in vitro. In nucleotides, the CDR3 is TGTGCCAGTAGTACTGGGGGACTAGCAGGATACGAGCAGTACTTC. As protein: CASSTGGLAGYEQYF.